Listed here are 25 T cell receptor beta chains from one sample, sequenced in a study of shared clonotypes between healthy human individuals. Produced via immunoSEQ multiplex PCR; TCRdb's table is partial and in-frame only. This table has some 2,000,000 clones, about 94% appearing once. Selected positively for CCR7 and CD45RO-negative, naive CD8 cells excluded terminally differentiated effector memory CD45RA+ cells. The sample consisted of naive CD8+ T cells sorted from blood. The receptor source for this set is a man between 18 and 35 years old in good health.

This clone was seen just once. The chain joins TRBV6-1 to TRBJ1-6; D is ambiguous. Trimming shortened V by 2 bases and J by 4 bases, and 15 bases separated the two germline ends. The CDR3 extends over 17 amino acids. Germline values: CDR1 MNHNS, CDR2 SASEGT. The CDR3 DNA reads TGTGCCAGCAGTGAACGGTTACTGACGGTTTATAATTCACCCCTCCACTTT. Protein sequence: CASSERLLTVYNSPLHF.

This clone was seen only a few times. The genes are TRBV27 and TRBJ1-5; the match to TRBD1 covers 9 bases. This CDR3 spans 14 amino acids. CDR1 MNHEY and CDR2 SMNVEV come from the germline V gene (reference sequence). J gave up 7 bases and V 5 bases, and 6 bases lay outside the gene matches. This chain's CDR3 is CASSLRDRDQPQHF. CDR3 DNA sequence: TGTGCCAGCAGTCTCCGGGACAGGGACCAGCCCCAGCATTTT.

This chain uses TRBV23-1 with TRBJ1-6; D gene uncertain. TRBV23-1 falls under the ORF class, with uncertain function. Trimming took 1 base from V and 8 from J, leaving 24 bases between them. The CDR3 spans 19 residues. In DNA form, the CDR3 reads TGCGCCAGCAGTCAATTTCGCGTTACGGGCGCCGAGAAGTATTCACCCCTCCACTTT. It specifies CASSQFRVTGAEKYSPLHF.

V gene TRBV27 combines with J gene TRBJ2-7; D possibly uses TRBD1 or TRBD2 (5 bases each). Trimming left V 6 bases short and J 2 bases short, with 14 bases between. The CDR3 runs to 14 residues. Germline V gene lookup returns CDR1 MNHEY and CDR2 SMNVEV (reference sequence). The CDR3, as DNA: TGTGCCAGCAGCGTAAGGGGACCCACCTACGAGCAGTACTTC. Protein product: CASSVRGPTYEQYF.

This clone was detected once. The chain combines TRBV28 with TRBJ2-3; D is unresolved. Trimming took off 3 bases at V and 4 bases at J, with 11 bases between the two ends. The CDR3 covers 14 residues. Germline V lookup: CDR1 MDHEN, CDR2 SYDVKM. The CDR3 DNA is TGTGCCAGCAGTTTCGCCGGTAGTTCAGATACGCAGTATTTT. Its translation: CASSFAGSSDTQYF.

CDR3 in amino acids: CASSTLTSGSADTQYF. CDR3 bases: TGTGCCAGCAGCACGCTGACTAGCGGGAGTGCAGATACGCAGTATTTT. The V and J genes are TRBV9 and TRBJ2-3; 12 bases are shared with TRBD2. Germline CDR1 is SGDLS and CDR2 is YYNGEE. Trimming cost V 4 bases and J 4 bases; bases outside gene matches: 7. The CDR3 extends over 16 amino acids.

CDR3 in DNA: TGTGCCAGCAGTGAAAGGGCGAGCCTGGAGGACAATGAGCAGTTCTTC. This translates into CASSERASLEDNEQFF. This chain connects TRBV25-1 to TRBJ2-1, with D possibly TRBD2 on 5 matching bases. Germline loops: CDR1 MGHDK, CDR2 SYGVNS. Deletions cut 2 bases from V and 5 bases from J, with 16 bases between. The CDR3 is 16 residues long.

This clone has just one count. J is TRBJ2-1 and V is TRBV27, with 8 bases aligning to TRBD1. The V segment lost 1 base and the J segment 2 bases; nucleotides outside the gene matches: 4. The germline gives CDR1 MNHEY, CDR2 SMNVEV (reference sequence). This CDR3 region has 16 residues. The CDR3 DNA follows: TGTGCCAGCAGTTTATTGGCAGGGGGCGCCTACAATGAGCAGTTCTTC. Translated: CASSLLAGGAYNEQFF.

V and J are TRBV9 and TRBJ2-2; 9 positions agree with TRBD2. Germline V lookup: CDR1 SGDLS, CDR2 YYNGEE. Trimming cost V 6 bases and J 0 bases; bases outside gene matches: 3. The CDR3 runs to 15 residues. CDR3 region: CASNLAGSNTGELFF. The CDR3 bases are TGTGCCAGCAACCTAGCGGGATCGAACACCGGGGAGCTGTTTTTT.

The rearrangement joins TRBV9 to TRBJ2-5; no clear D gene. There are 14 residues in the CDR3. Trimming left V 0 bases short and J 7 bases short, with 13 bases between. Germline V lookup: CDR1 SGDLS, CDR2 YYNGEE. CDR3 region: CASSVDTSVVTQYF. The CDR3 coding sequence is TGTGCCAGCAGCGTAGATACGTCCGTTGTGACCCAGTACTTC.

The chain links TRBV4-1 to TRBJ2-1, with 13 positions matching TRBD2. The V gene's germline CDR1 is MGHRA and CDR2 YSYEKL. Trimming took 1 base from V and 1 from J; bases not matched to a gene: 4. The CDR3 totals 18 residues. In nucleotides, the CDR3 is TGCGCCAGCAGCCAAGGGACTAGCGGGAGTGGGTCCTACAATGAGCAGTTCTTC. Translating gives CASSQGTSGSGSYNEQFF.

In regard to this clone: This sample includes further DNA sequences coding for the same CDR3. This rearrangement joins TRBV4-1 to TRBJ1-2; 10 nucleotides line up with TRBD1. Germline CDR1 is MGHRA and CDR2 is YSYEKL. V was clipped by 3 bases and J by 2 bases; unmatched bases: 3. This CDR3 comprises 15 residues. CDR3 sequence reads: CASSQRDRGNYGYTF. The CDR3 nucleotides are TGCGCCAGCAGCCAGCGGGACAGGGGAAACTATGGCTACACCTTC.

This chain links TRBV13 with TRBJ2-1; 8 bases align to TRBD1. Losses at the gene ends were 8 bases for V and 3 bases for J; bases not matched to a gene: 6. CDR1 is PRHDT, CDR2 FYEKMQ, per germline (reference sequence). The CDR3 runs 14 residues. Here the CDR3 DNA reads TGTGCCAGCGGGAGGACAGGGTTCTACAATGAGCAGTTCTTC. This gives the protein CASGRTGFYNEQFF.

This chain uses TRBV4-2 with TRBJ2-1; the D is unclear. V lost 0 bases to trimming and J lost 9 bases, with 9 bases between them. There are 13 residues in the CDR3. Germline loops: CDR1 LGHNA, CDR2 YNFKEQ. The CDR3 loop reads CASSQDYDGEQFF. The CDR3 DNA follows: TGTGCCAGCAGCCAAGATTACGATGGTGAGCAGTTCTTC.

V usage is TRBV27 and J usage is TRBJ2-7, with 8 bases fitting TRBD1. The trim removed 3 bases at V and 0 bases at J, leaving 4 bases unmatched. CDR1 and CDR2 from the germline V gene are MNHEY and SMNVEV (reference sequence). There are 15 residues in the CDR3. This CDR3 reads CASSFSTGGSYEQYF. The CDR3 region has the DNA TGTGCCAGCAGTTTCTCCACAGGGGGCTCCTACGAGCAGTACTTC.

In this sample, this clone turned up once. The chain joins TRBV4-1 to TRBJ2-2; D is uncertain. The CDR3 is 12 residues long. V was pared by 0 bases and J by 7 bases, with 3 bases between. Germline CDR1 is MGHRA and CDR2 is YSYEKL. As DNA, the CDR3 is TGCGCCAGCAGCCAAGATATCGGGGAGCTGTTTTTT. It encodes CASSQDIGELFF.

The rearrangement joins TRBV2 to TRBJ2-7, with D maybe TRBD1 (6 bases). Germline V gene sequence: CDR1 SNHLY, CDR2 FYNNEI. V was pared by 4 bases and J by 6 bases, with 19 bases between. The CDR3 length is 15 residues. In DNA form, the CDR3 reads TGTGCCAGCAGTGCGTGGACAGATACCCCTTCCGAGCAGTACTTC. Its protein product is CASSAWTDTPSEQYF.

CDR3: CASSIRSWDPGELFF. CDR3 nucleotide sequence: TGTGCCAGTAGTATAAGGTCGTGGGATCCCGGGGAGCTGTTTTTT. The chain has TRBV19 and TRBJ2-2; D remains unclear. Trimming shortened V by 2 bases and J by 6 bases, and 13 bases separated the two germline ends. Germline V CDR1 and CDR2: LNHDA, SQIVND (reference sequence). This CDR3 spans 15 amino acids.

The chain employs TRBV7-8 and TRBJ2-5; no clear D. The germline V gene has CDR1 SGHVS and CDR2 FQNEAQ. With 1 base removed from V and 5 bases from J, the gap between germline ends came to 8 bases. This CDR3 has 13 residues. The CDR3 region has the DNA TGTGCCAGCAGCTTAGTGGTCTACGAGACCCAGTACTTC. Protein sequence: CASSLVVYETQYF.

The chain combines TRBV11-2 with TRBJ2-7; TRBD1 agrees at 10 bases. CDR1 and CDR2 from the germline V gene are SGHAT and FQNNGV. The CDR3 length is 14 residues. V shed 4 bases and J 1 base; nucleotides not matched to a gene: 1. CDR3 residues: CASSWTGGSYEQYF. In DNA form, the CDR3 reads TGTGCCAGCAGCTGGACAGGGGGATCCTACGAGCAGTACTTC.

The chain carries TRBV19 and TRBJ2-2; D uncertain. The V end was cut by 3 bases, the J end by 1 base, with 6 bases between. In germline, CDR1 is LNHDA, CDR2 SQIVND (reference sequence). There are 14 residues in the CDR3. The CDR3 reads CASSMLENTGELFF. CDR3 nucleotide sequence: TGTGCCAGTAGTATGTTGGAGAACACCGGGGAGCTGTTTTTT.

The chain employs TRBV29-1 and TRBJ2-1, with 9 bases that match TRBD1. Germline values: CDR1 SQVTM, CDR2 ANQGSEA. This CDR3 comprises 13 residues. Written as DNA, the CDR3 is TGCACCGTAACGGGACAGGGCTACAATGAGCAGTTCTTC. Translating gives CTVTGQGYNEQFF.

The CDR3 DNA reads as TGTGCCAGCAGCCAAGATCGGGTAGTCAGGGTATACGAGACCCAGTACTTC. Its protein is CASSQDRVVRVYETQYF. The rearrangement links TRBV4-2 to TRBJ2-5, with D maybe TRBD1 (5 bases). The CDR3 runs to 17 residues. V was pared by 0 bases and J by 5 bases, with 19 bases between. Germline lookup yields CDR1 LGHNA and CDR2 YNFKEQ.

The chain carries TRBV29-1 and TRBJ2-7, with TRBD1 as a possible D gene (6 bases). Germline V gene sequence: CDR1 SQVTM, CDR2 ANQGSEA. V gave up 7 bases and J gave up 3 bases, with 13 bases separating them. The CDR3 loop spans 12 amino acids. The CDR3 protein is CSGRDTGYEQYF. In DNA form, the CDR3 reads TGCAGCGGTAGGGACACAGGCTACGAGCAGTACTTC.

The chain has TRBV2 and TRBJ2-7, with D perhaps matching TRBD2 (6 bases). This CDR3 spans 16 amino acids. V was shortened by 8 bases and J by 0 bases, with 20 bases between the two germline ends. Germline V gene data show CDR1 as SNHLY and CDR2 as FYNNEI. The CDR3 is CASPPAGRSFSYEQYF. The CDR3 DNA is TGTGCCAGCCCCCCTGCGGGGCGATCGTTCTCCTACGAGCAGTACTTC.